The clone carrying this T cell receptor beta chain was recorded only once. The antigen is not known. This sample was included in a study of T cell responses to AZD1222 COVID-19 vaccine. General study points: Donors in the cohort were predominantly white British and more often female, and clonal diversity was possibly underestimated.

The CDR3 has 16 amino acids. V lost 2 bases to trimming and J lost 6 bases; unmatched junction nucleotides: 6. The germline V gene has CDR1 SGHDN and CDR2 FVKESK. TCRdb's copy holds only in-frame clones and misses some; the assay was immunoSEQ multiplex PCR. The sample shows under 150,000 clones, 88% of them seen only once. This TCR came from an adult in good health. The sequencing here drew on peripheral blood, taken on day 0 of AZD1222 vaccination. V usage is TRBV14 and J usage is TRBJ2-5; 13 bases line up with TRBD2. CDR3 loop: CASSQIGTSGAKTQYF. The CDR3 DNA follows: TGTGCCAGCAGCCAAATCGGGACTAGCGGGGCTAAGACCCAGTACTTC.